This is a list of T cell receptor beta chains from one sample in a study of T-cell memory formation after mild COVID-19. TCRdb re-derived calls from the 5' RACE reads in MiXCR, one entry per CDR3 protein. The profile shows 450,000 to 650,000 distinct CDR3 sequences, 20% to 25% of them singletons. Sequencing was performed on PBMCs or a T cell subset sorted from them (not recorded which). These receptors all come from an adult woman who had mild COVID-19 (a few samples of this study predate the infection). Cell type and time point are not known. CDR3s include the opening cysteine and the closing phenylalanine or tryptophan. D genes are given only for firm matches. Size is stated for part of the rows, as once, few or many counts, or as a class when the clone is expanded.

D gene,V gene,clone size,J gene,CDR3 protein,CDR3 DNA
TRBD1,TRBV12-3/TRBV12-4,many,TRBJ1-2,CASSPQVPGQSPNYGYTF,TGTGCCAGCAGTCCACAAGTCCCGGGACAGTCTCCTAACTATGGCTACACCTTC
-,TRBV25-1,-,TRBJ2-2,CASSEYENTGELFF,TGTGCCAGCAGTGAATATGAAAACACCGGGGAGCTGTTTTTT
-,TRBV5-6,-,TRBJ2-2,CASSLWSPAGSSNTGELFF,TGTGCCAGCAGCTTGTGGTCTCCAGCGGGCTCTTCGAACACCGGGGAGCTGTTTTTT
TRBD2,TRBV4-1,-,TRBJ2-6,CASSPLGLAGTGSGANVLTF,TGCGCCAGCAGCCCCCTCGGGTTAGCGGGGACCGGCTCTGGGGCCAACGTCCTGACTTTC
-,TRBV12-3/TRBV12-4,-,TRBJ1-2,CASTEGNDYGYTF,TGTGCCAGCACCGAAGGCAATGACTATGGCTACACCTTC
TRBD1,TRBV6-5,-,TRBJ1-2,CASRKTGDYGYTF,TGTGCCAGCAGAAAAACAGGGGACTATGGCTACACCTTC
-,TRBV19,-,TRBJ1-2,CASSDPGRDPSGYTF,TGTGCCAGTAGTGACCCCGGACGGGATCCGAGTGGCTACACCTTC
-,TRBV12-3/TRBV12-4,-,TRBJ1-5,CASRSTTGNQPQHF,TGTGCCAGCAGGAGCACCACAGGGAATCAGCCCCAGCATTTT
-,TRBV19,-,TRBJ2-7,CASSIAWRRTSYEQYF,TGTGCCAGTAGTATTGCTTGGCGCCGGACATCCTACGAGCAGTACTTC
TRBD2,TRBV7-3,few,TRBJ2-5,CASSPGLAGGPGETQYF,TGTGCCAGCAGCCCCGGACTAGCGGGGGGGCCCGGGGAGACCCAGTACTTC
-,TRBV7-8,-,TRBJ2-1,CASRRSGPHNEQFF,TGTGCCAGCAGAAGATCGGGCCCGCACAATGAGCAGTTCTTC
-,TRBV5-1,-,TRBJ1-3,CASSTDGATSGNTIYF,TGCGCCAGCAGCACGGACGGGGCCACCTCTGGAAACACCATATATTTT
-,TRBV7-6,-,TRBJ1-1,CASGQQNTEAFF,TGTGCCAGCGGACAGCAGAACACTGAAGCTTTCTTT
-,TRBV2,-,TRBJ1-2,CASSEGRAGYTF,TGTGCCAGCAGTGAAGGGAGGGCGGGCTACACCTTC
-,TRBV4-3,-,TRBJ1-2,CASSQARYWSDYGYTF,TGCGCCAGCAGCCAAGCCCGGTATTGGTCGGACTATGGCTACACCTTC
TRBD2,TRBV4-2,-,TRBJ2-2,CASREPGLAPTGELFF,TGTGCCAGCAGGGAACCGGGACTAGCGCCAACCGGGGAGCTGTTTTTT
TRBD2,TRBV5-1,-,TRBJ2-7,CASKAGGPYDEQYF,TGCGCCAGCAAAGCGGGAGGGCCATACGACGAGCAGTACTTC
-,TRBV7-9,many,TRBJ2-6,CASSFGSGANVLTF,TGTGCCAGCAGTTTCGGCTCTGGGGCCAACGTCCTGACTTTC
-,TRBV5-1,few,TRBJ1-1,CASSLAATGTEAFF,TGCGCCAGCAGCTTGGCAGCCACCGGGACTGAAGCTTTCTTT
TRBD2,TRBV7-2,few,TRBJ2-3,CASSSGRGDTQYF,TGTGCCAGCAGCAGCGGGAGAGGAGATACGCAGTATTTT
TRBD1,TRBV5-1,-,TRBJ2-1,CASTTGTGEPNEQFF,TGCGCCAGCACTACCGGGACAGGGGAGCCCAATGAGCAGTTCTTC
-,TRBV15,-,TRBJ1-4,CATSRDLREQEKLFF,TGTGCCACCAGCAGAGACCTCCGGGAGCAGGAAAAACTGTTTTTT
-,TRBV6-2/TRBV6-3,few,TRBJ1-5,CASRFLGLLQPQHF,TGTGCCAGCAGATTCCTTGGGCTCCTCCAGCCCCAGCATTTT
TRBD1,TRBV4-1,-,TRBJ2-7,CASSPSGTASYEQYF,TGCGCCAGCAGCCCCTCCGGGACAGCTTCCTACGAGCAGTACTTC
TRBD2,TRBV6-5,-,TRBJ2-7,CASGLIAGAYEQYF,TGTGCCAGCGGACTCATAGCGGGAGCCTACGAGCAGTACTTC
-,TRBV18,-,TRBJ1-3,CASSPSTSASGNTIYF,TGTGCCAGCTCACCTTCGACATCGGCCTCTGGAAACACCATATATTTT
-,TRBV24-1,few,TRBJ2-1,CATGPADVEQFF,TGTGCCACCGGCCCCGCGGATGTCGAGCAGTTCTTC
-,TRBV20-1,few,TRBJ1-5,CSARQGTRGINQPQHF,TGCAGTGCTAGACAGGGGACCCGGGGTATCAATCAGCCCCAGCATTTT
-,TRBV6-4,many,TRBJ1-5,CASSDPRLMSNQPQHF,TGTGCCAGCAGTGACCCCCGTCTTATGAGCAATCAGCCCCAGCATTTT
TRBD2,TRBV9,-,TRBJ2-1,CASSVVSGSGDEQFF,TGTGCCAGCAGCGTAGTTAGCGGGAGCGGGGATGAGCAGTTCTTC
TRBD2,TRBV30,-,TRBJ2-7,CAWSAGRGRPRGDF,TGTGCCTGGAGCGCAGGGAGGGGACGACCCCGGGGGGACTTC
-,TRBV11-3,few,TRBJ2-1,CASSPRAPNDEQFF,TGTGCCAGCAGCCCGAGGGCCCCTAATGATGAGCAGTTCTTC
-,TRBV7-2,-,TRBJ2-5,CASSWGLYQETQYF,TGTGCCAGCAGCTGGGGCCTATACCAAGAGACCCAGTACTTC
TRBD2,TRBV30,once,TRBJ2-1,CAWSTRTSFEQFF,TGTGCCTGGAGTACCCGGACTAGTTTTGAGCAGTTCTTC
-,TRBV25-1,few,TRBJ1-5,CASRFGGRDDQPQHF,TGTGCCAGCCGATTTGGGGGCAGGGACGATCAGCCCCAGCATTTT
-,TRBV4-1,-,TRBJ1-4,CASSQYRPEGATNEKLFF,TGCGCCAGCAGCCAATACAGGCCGGAGGGTGCAACTAATGAAAAACTGTTTTTT
-,TRBV12-3/TRBV12-4,few,TRBJ2-2,CASTVGGGTGELFF,TGTGCCAGCACTGTAGGGGGGGGCACCGGGGAGCTGTTTTTT
-,TRBV2,-,TRBJ1-1,CASSALYYTEAFF,TGTGCCAGCAGTGCCTTGTACTACACTGAAGCTTTCTTT
-,TRBV7-9,once,TRBJ2-5,CASSLTVGETQYF,TGTGCCAGCAGCTTGACAGTCGGAGAGACCCAGTACTTC
-,TRBV7-9,-,TRBJ1-6,CASSLTTVPNSPLHF,TGTGCCAGCAGCTTAACAACGGTTCCTAATTCACCCCTCCACTTT
-,TRBV20-1,-,TRBJ2-7,CSARVRSAYEQYF,TGCAGTGCTAGAGTTCGCTCGGCCTACGAGCAGTACTTC